Only one count was recorded for the clone carrying this TCR beta chain. Its antigen is unidentified. The donors were members of the validation cohort, which comprised about 120 subjects and was separate from the first cohort of 730 or so subjects. CDR3 length: 14 residues. The germline V gene encodes CDR1 MNHEY and CDR2 SMNVEV (reference sequence). The ends lost 3 bases at V and 6 bases at J; junction bases unmatched: 7. This sample is drawn from a study of cytomegalovirus exposure and HLA in healthy donors. Study conclusions and caveats: Cytomegalovirus association was listed for approximately 160 TCR beta chains.

Profiling relied on immunoSEQ multiplex PCR, and the TCRdb table lists in-frame clones only, not all of them. Among about 250,000 clones listed, roughly nine tenths were seen once. The receptor's source is a man aged 18 to 29 in good health and CMV-seropositive. Sequences were obtained from PBMCs. The chain combines TRBV27 with TRBJ2-7; 8 nucleotides align to TRBD2. This CDR3 is CASSLAGGRSEQYF. CDR3 DNA sequence: TGTGCCAGCAGTTTGGCGGGAGGACGATCCGAGCAGTACTTC.